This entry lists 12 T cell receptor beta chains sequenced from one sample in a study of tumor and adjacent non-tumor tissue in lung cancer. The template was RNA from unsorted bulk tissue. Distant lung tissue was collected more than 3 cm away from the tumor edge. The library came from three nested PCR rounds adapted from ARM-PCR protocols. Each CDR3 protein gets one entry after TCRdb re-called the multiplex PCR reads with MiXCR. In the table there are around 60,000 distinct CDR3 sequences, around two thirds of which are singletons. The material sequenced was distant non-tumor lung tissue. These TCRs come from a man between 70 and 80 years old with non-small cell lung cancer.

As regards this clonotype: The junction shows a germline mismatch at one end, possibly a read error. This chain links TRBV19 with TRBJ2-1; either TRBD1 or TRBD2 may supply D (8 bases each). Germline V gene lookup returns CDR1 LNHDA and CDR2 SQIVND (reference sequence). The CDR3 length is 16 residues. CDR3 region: CASRPGGDRRLNERFF. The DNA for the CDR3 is TGTGCCAGTAGACCGGGGGGGGACAGGAGACTTAATGAGCGGTTCTTC. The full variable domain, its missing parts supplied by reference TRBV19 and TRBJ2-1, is DGGITQSPKYLFRKEGQNVTLSCEQNLNHDAMYWYRQDPGQGLRLIYYSQIVNDFQKGDIAEGYSVSREKKESFPLTVTSAQKNPTAFYLCASRPGGDRRLNERFFGPGTRLTVL.

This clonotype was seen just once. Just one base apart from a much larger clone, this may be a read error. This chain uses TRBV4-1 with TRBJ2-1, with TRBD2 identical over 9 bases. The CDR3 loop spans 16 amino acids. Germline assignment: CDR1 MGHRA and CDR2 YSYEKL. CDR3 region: CASSQGLAVAYNVQFF. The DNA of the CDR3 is TGCGCCAGCAGCCAAGGACTAGCGGTTGCCTACAATGTGCAGTTCTTC.

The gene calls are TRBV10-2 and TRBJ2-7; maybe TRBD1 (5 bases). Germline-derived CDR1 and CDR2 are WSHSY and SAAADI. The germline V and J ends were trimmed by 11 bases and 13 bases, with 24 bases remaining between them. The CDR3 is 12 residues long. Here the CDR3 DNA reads TGCGCCGGCATGGGAAGGGGTGACGGGCACTACTTC. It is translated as CAGMGRGDGHYF.

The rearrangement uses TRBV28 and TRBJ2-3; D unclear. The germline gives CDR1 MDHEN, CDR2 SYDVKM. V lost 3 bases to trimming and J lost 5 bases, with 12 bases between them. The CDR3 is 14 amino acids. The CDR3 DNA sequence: TGTGCCAGCAGTTTCGATGAGGCCCTAGATACGCAGTATTTT. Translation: CASSFDEALDTQYF.

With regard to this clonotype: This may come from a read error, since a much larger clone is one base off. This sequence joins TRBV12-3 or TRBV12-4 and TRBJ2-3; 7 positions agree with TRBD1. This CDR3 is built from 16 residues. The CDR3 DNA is TGTGCCAGCAGCGATGGGACCCGCCCTGGGACAGATACGCATTATTTT. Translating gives CASSDGTRPGTDTHYF.

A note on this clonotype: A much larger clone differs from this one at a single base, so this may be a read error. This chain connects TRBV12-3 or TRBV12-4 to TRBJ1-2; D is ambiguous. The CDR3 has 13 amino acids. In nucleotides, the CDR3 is TGTGCCAGCAGTGGAAGACGCGGCTATGGCTGCACCTTC. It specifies CASSGRRGYGCTF.

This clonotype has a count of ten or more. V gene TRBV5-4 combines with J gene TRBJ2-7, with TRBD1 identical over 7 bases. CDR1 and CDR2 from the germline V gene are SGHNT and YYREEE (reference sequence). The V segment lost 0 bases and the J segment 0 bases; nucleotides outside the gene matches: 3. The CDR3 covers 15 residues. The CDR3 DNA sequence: TGTGCCAGCAGCTTGGTGGGGACAGACTCCTACGAGCAGTACTTC. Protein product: CASSLVGTDSYEQYF.

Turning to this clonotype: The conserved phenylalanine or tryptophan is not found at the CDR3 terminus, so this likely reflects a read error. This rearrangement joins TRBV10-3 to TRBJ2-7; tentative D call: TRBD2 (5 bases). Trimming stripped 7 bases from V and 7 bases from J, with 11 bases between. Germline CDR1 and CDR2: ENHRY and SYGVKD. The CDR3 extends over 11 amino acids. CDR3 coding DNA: TGTGCCATCATGGAGGATAGGGAGCAGTACTCC. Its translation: CAIMEDREQYS.

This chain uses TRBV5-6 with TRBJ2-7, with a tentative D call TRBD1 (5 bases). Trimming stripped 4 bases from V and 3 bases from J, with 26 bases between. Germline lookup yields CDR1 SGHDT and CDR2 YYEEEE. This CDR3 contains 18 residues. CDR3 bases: TGTGCCAGCAGCGCCACCACCTTTCGGCAGGGCCAGGACTACGAGCAGTACTTC. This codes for CASSATTFRQGQDYEQYF.

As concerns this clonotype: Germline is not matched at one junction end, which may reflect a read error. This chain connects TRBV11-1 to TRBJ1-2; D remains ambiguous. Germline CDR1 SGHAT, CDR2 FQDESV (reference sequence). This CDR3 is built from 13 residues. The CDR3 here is CASSLVEGNGYTF. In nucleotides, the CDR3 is TGCGCCAGCAGCTTGGTGGAAGGAAATGGCTACACCTTC.

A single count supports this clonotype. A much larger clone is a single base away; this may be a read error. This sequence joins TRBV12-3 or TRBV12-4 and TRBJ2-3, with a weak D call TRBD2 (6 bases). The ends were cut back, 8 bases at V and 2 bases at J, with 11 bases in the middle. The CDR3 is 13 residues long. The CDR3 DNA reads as TGTGCCAGCCTCCGGGGGAACACAGATACGCAGTATTTT. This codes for CASLRGNTDTQYF.

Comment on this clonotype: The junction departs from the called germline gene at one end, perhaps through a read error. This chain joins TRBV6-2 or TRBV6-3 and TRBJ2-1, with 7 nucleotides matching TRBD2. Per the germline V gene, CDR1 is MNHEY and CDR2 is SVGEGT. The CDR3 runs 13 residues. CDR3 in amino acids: CTSTLTGGSEQFF. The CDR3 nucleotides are TGTACCAGCACCCTAACGGGAGGCAGTGAGCAGTTCTTC.